One sample yielded the 22 T cell receptor beta chains listed below, sequenced in a study of radiation and T cells in renal cell carcinoma. Here immunoSEQ multiplex PCR was the method, and the copy in TCRdb shows in-frame clones only, minus some. The table shows 130,000 to 150,000 clones, with approximately 90% occurring only once. Regarding time point: baseline pretreatment blood. Treatment here: 15 Gy SBRT to primary tumor, nephrectomy 4 weeks later. The sequencing here drew on blood, taken from a patient whose treatment included radiotherapy and nephrectomy. The receptors were sampled from a woman aged 45-60 years with renal cell carcinoma.

The chain employs TRBV30 and TRBJ1-1, with D perhaps matching TRBD1 (6 bases). Germline CDR1 and CDR2: GTSNPN and SVGIG (reference sequence). V was trimmed by 0 bases and J by 7 bases, leaving 6 bases between them. This CDR3 comprises 11 residues. CDR3 in amino acids: CAWSVRGEAFF. The DNA for the CDR3 is TGTGCCTGGAGTGTCAGGGGTGAAGCTTTCTTT.

In its sample, this clone was seen once. V gene TRBV5-1 combines with J gene TRBJ2-4, with D possibly matching TRBD2 (5 bases). The V gene's germline CDR1 is SGHRS and CDR2 YFSETQ. This CDR3 has 15 residues. V lost 3 bases and J lost 3, with 13 bases in between. The CDR3 loop is CASSSTRVGKNIQYF. The DNA for the CDR3 is TGCGCCAGCAGCTCCACGCGGGTAGGCAAAAACATTCAGTACTTC.

This clone was observed a single time. This chain uses TRBV19 with TRBJ1-5, with D uncertain. The CDR3 totals 12 residues. The germline CDR1 and CDR2 sequences are LNHDA and SQIVND (reference sequence). Between the trimmed V and J ends, which lost 6 bases and 0 bases, there was a span of 3 bases. CDR3: CASRYSNQPQHF. CDR3 in DNA: TGTGCCAGTAGGTATAGCAATCAGCCCCAGCATTTT.

CDR3 sequence (DNA): TGCGCCAGCAGCTCCCTGGGACAGGGGGGCACTGAAGCTTTCTTT. Amino acids: CASSSLGQGGTEAFF. The rearrangement joins TRBV5-1 to TRBJ1-1; 11 nucleotides agree with TRBD1. This CDR3 spans 15 amino acids. In germline, CDR1 is SGHRS, CDR2 YFSETQ. V shed 3 bases and J 4 bases; nucleotides not matched to a gene: 5. The full variable domain, in which reference TRBV5-1 and TRBJ1-1 provide the parts outside the CDR3, is KAGVTQTPRYLIKTRGQQVTLSCSPISGHRSVSWYQQTPGQGLQFLFEYFSETQRNKGNFPGRFSGRQFSNSRSEMNVSTLELGDSALYLCASSSLGQGGTEAFFGQGTRLTVV.

The J gene is TRBJ2-7, the V gene TRBV7-2; D remains ambiguous. The germline CDR1 and CDR2 sequences are SGHTA and FQGNSA. This CDR3 has 14 amino acids. Trimming removed 1 base from V and 2 bases from J, with 9 bases in between. The CDR3: CASSLGVATYEQYF. Written as DNA, the CDR3 is TGTGCCAGCAGCTTAGGAGTGGCGACCTACGAGCAGTACTTC.

CDR3 DNA sequence: TGTGCCAGCAGCCCCCTCGGGTCTAGCCACGAGCAGTATTTT. Translating it yields CASSPLGSSHEQYF. The chain is built from TRBV21-1 and TRBJ2-3; TRBD2 reflects the table's D call only, with no check against the DNA. TRBV21-1 counts as a pseudogene. CDR3 size: 14 residues.

CDR3 nucleotides: TGTGCCAGCAGCTCCGGGGGGGGCCGCTACGAGCAGTACTTC. Amino acids: CASSSGGGRYEQYF. The rearrangement joins TRBV7-2 to TRBJ2-7, with 8 bases identical to TRBD2. The CDR3 loop spans 14 amino acids. Germline loops: CDR1 SGHTA, CDR2 FQGNSA. After removal of 4 bases from V and 3 bases from J, the junction contained 5 bases not matched to a gene.

This clone has more than one count but fewer than ten. Compared with germline, one end of the junction differs, possibly owing to a read error. The chain joins TRBV7-2 to TRBJ1-4, with unresolved D. This CDR3 is built from 14 residues. Germline values: CDR1 SGHTA, CDR2 FQGNSA. CDR3 sequence reads: CASSQDLRSEKLFF. CDR3 bases: TGCGCCAGCAGCCAAGACCTACGGTCGGAAAAACTGTTTTTT.

This sequence joins TRBV12-5 and TRBJ1-1; a possible D gene is TRBD1 (6 bases). The CDR3 is made up of 14 amino acids. Trimming removed 4 bases at V and 1 base at J, with 10 bases between. Per germline, CDR1 LGHNT and CDR2 FRNRAP. The CDR3 loop is CASGSTRGNTEAFF. The DNA for the CDR3 is TGTGCTAGTGGTTCAACCAGGGGGAACACTGAAGCTTTCTTT.

This clone was found once. This chain joins TRBV6-1 and TRBJ2-3, with D perhaps TRBD1 (6 bases). The CDR3 is 16 residues long. In germline, CDR1 is MNHNS, CDR2 SASEGT. Trimming took off 4 bases at V and 0 bases at J, with 14 bases between the two ends. CDR3 sequence reads: CASSGTGTTSTDTQYF. The CDR3 DNA is TGTGCCAGCAGTGGTACCGGGACAACTAGCACAGATACGCAGTATTTT.

This clone was seen a single time. V is TRBV2 and J is TRBJ2-7; 7 bases are shared with TRBD1. The junction had 8 bases not matched to a gene; V was cut back by 5 bases and J by 4 bases. There are 14 residues in the CDR3. Germline assignment: CDR1 SNHLY and CDR2 FYNNEI. The CDR3 reads CASSQLTGQYEQYF. The CDR3 region has the DNA TGTGCCAGCAGTCAACTGACAGGGCAATACGAGCAGTACTTC.

The V gene is TRBV5-4, the J gene TRBJ1-1, with D unresolved. CDR3 length: 11 amino acids. Trimming took 4 bases from V and 0 from J, leaving 1 base between them. The germline CDR1 and CDR2 sequences are SGHNT and YYREEE (reference sequence). In DNA form, the CDR3 reads TGTGCCAGCAGCATGAACACTGAAGCTTTCTTT. This codes for CASSMNTEAFF.

The V call is TRBV28, the J call TRBJ2-7; 7 bases are a match to TRBD1. From germline, CDR1 is MDHEN and CDR2 SYDVKM. The CDR3 totals 13 residues. V was clipped by 5 bases and J by 2 bases; unmatched bases: 3. CDR3 protein: CASSGTDTYEQYF. In DNA, the CDR3 is TGTGCCAGCAGTGGGACAGACACCTACGAGCAGTACTTC.

V usage is TRBV27 and J usage is TRBJ1-4; 8 bases are shared with TRBD1. Germline-derived CDR1 and CDR2 are MNHEY and SMNVEV (reference sequence). V trimming: 6 bases; J trimming: 8 bases; junction bases outside the gene matches: 11. This CDR3 region has 15 residues. The DNA for the CDR3 is TGTGCCAGCAGGATAGGGACAGGACCGCCAGAAAAACTGTTTTTT. Encoded protein: CASRIGTGPPEKLFF.

This chain connects TRBV29-1 to TRBJ2-5; D is undetermined. Germline CDR1 and CDR2: SQVTM and ANQGSEA. V dropped 4 bases and J dropped 1 base, with 7 bases sitting between them. The CDR3 extends over 12 amino acids. The DNA for the CDR3 is TGCAGCGTTGCTCAGGCCCAAGAGACCCAGTACTTC. This encodes CSVAQAQETQYF.

The chain employs TRBV18 and TRBJ2-1; D remains unclear. CDR1 is KGHSH, CDR2 LQKENI, per germline. The CDR3 consists of 15 residues. Trimming pared 3 bases from V and 5 bases from J, leaving 14 bases between. This chain's CDR3 is CASSPAEHLNNEQFF. CDR3 sequence (DNA): TGTGCCAGCTCACCCGCGGAACACCTGAACAATGAGCAGTTCTTC.

The chain combines TRBV10-2 with TRBJ2-1, with 12 bases matching TRBD2. V dropped 7 bases and J dropped 6; count of bases not matched to a gene: 7. The CDR3 has 15 residues. Germline loops: CDR1 WSHSY, CDR2 SAAADI. CDR3 sequence: CASIKGLAGSNEQFF. The DNA for the CDR3 is TGCGCCAGCATTAAGGGACTAGCGGGCTCCAATGAGCAGTTCTTC.

This chain uses TRBV6-6 with TRBJ2-5; 7 nucleotides agree with TRBD1. This CDR3 is 13 amino acids long. The V gene end was trimmed by 2 bases and the J gene end by 3 bases; junction bases not matched to a gene: 0. Looked up from germline, CDR1 is MNHNY and CDR2 is SVGAGI (reference sequence). This chain's CDR3 is CASSYGTEETQYF. The CDR3 DNA follows: TGTGCCAGCAGTTACGGGACAGAAGAGACCCAGTACTTC.

V and J are TRBV11-2 and TRBJ2-7; D perhaps matches TRBD2 (6 bases). Germline CDR1 is SGHAT and CDR2 is FQNNGV. CDR3 size: 13 residues. The V and J ends lost 6 bases and 3 bases respectively, with 12 bases between them. CDR3: CASRSRRGYEQYF. CDR3 DNA sequence: TGTGCCAGCAGATCCCGGAGGGGCTACGAGCAGTACTTC.

This sequence joins TRBV5-1 and TRBJ2-3, with D perhaps TRBD2 (7 bases). Per the germline V gene, CDR1 is SGHRS and CDR2 is YFSETQ. Trimming took off 1 base at V and 2 bases at J, with 14 bases between the two ends. This CDR3 is 16 amino acids long. CDR3 sequence reads: CASSLTAGASTDTQYF. The CDR3 nucleotides read TGCGCCAGCAGCTTGACGGCGGGGGCCTCCACAGATACGCAGTATTTT.

This clone has just one count. CDR3 DNA sequence: TGTGCCAGCAGCTTAGGGGGGGGCCTTTACAATGAGCAGTTCTTC. This translates into CASSLGGGLYNEQFF. The chain links TRBV5-4 to TRBJ2-1, with a weak D call TRBD2 (7 bases). Looked up from germline, CDR1 is SGHNT and CDR2 is YYREEE (reference sequence). This CDR3 contains 15 residues. Trimming took 2 bases from V and 4 from J, leaving 13 bases between them. Looking up the rest from reference TRBV5-4 and TRBJ2-1 gives the full variable domain: ETGVTQSPTHLIKTRGQQVTLRCSSQSGHNTVSWYQQALGQGPQFIFQYYREEENGRGNFPPRFSGLQFPNYSSELNVNALELDDSALYLCASSLGGGLYNEQFFGPGTRLTVL.

This rearrangement joins TRBV6-5 to TRBJ1-1; 7 bases line up with TRBD1. Germline CDR1 MNHEY, CDR2 SVGAGI. The CDR3 covers 13 residues. The trim removed 6 bases at V and 12 bases at J, leaving 13 bases unmatched. CDR3 region: CASSDLRQGATFF. DNA of the CDR3: TGTGCCAGCAGCGACCTGAGACAGGGTGCGACTTTCTTT.